The present T cell receptor (beta chain) was sequenced within a study of beta chain features in type 1 diabetes. This clone was recorded a few times. What it binds is unknown. The CDR3 has 15 amino acids. The germline V gene encodes CDR1 LNHDA and CDR2 SQIVND (reference sequence). The trim removed 7 bases at V and 5 bases at J, leaving 5 bases unmatched. Study-wide results and caveats: Healthy donors had naive, central memory and Treg TCRB repertoires that appeared less similar than those seen among patients.

Investigators reverse transcribed all isolated RNA, so they sequenced expressed TCRB transcripts. Naive, central memory and regulatory T cell samples yielded approximately 3.3 million reads on average. Data came from immunoSEQ multiplex PCR; TCRdb stores just in-frame clones and leaves some out. The table records hundreds of thousands of clones, about 12% of them present only once. The sequence came from a young man in good health. Sample: naive CD4+ T cells from blood. The genes are TRBV19 and TRBJ2-2; 12 nucleotides match TRBD2. The CDR3 loop is CASTPSGRGTGELFF. As DNA, the CDR3 is TGTGCCAGTACACCTAGCGGGAGGGGTACCGGGGAGCTGTTTTTT.